Listed below are T cell receptor beta chains from one sample, sequenced in a study of shared clonotypes between healthy human individuals. TCRdb's table, derived via immunoSEQ multiplex PCR, lists solely in-frame clones and lacks some. Of 550,000 to 650,000 clones in the sample, approximately 96% were seen once. The sample was naive CD8+ T cells sorted from blood. The receptors were gathered from a woman aged 25 to 39 in good health. Each CDR3 is given with its conserved first and last residue. D genes are given only for firm matches. Some rows have no size entry. The others give once, few or many, or a class for an expanded clone.

V: TRBV28; J: TRBJ2-7; size: NA; D: NA; DNA: TGTGCCAGCAGTCCCACGGGACTCCCCTACGAGCAGTACTTC; CDR3: CASSPTGLPYEQYF
V: TRBV27; J: TRBJ2-1; size: NA; D: NA; DNA: TGTGCCAGCAGCCCTGGACCCGGTTTGGCGTTTGGATCGGTGCAGTTCTTC; CDR3: CASSPGPGLAFGSVQFF
V: TRBV30; J: TRBJ1-1; size: NA; D: NA; DNA: TGTGCCTGGAGTGTACACGGCACTGAAGCTTTCTTT; CDR3: CAWSVHGTEAFF
V: TRBV11-3; J: TRBJ2-3; size: NA; D: TRBD2; DNA: TGTGCCAGCAGCTCACTAGCGAGCCCCACAGATACGCAGTATTTT; CDR3: CASSSLASPTDTQYF
V: TRBV2; J: TRBJ1-1; size: NA; D: NA; DNA: TGTGCCAGCAGTGGGGGCACTGAAGCTTTCTTT; CDR3: CASSGGTEAFF
V: TRBV5-4; J: TRBJ1-3; size: NA; D: NA; DNA: TGTGCCAGCAGCTTGGGATGGGGGCAGTCTGGAAACACCATATATTTT; CDR3: CASSLGWGQSGNTIYF
V: TRBV7-9; J: TRBJ2-7; size: NA; D: TRBD1; DNA: TGTGCCAGCAGCTACCAGGGGGTTGGCGAGCAGTACTTC; CDR3: CASSYQGVGEQYF
V: TRBV27; J: TRBJ2-7; size: NA; D: NA; DNA: TGTGCCAGCAGCACTCGACCCGTTTTGCACGAGCAGTACTTC; CDR3: CASSTRPVLHEQYF
V: TRBV7-9; J: TRBJ1-1; size: NA; D: NA; DNA: TGTGCCAGCAGCTTAGGACAGGTCACTGAAGCTTTCTTT; CDR3: CASSLGQVTEAFF
V: TRBV25-1; J: TRBJ2-3; size: NA; D: NA; DNA: TGTGCCAGCAGTGAATTTTTAAGGGGTTCCCGCGGTACGCAGTATTTT; CDR3: CASSEFLRGSRGTQYF
V: TRBV28; J: TRBJ1-1; size: once; D: NA; DNA: TGTGCCAGCAGTTTCAGGGAGGACACTGAAGCTTTCTTT; CDR3: CASSFREDTEAFF
V: TRBV13; J: TRBJ1-1; size: NA; D: TRBD1; DNA: TGTGCCAGCAGCCAGACAGGGGACTTATGGGGTGGAGCTTTCTTT; CDR3: CASSQTGDLWGGAFF
V: TRBV2; J: TRBJ2-3; size: NA; D: NA; DNA: TGTGCCAGCAGTCTGGCGTTAAATGGAGTCCAAAACACAGATACGCAGTATTTT; CDR3: CASSLALNGVQNTDTQYF
V: TRBV19; J: TRBJ1-5; size: few; D: NA; DNA: TGTGCCAGTAGTCGGGACACACAATATCAGCCCCAGCATTTT; CDR3: CASSRDTQYQPQHF
V: TRBV18; J: TRBJ2-7; size: once; D: TRBD2; DNA: TGTGCCAGCTCTCTAAGCGGGAGTAACTCCTACGAGCAGTACTTC; CDR3: CASSLSGSNSYEQYF
V: TRBV7-9; J: TRBJ2-7; size: NA; D: NA; DNA: TGTGCCAGCAGCTTAACCGGGAGCGCTTCGCACGAGCAGTACTTC; CDR3: CASSLTGSASHEQYF
V: TRBV4-1; J: TRBJ1-1; size: NA; D: NA; DNA: TGCGCCAGCAGCCAGCAAACAGCCAACACTGAAGCTTTCTTT; CDR3: CASSQQTANTEAFF
V: TRBV20-1; J: TRBJ1-1; size: NA; D: NA; DNA: TGCAGTGGAGACACTGAAGCTTTCTTT; CDR3: CSGDTEAFF
V: TRBV5-6; J: TRBJ2-5; size: NA; D: NA; DNA: TGTGCCAGCAGCTTCCAGTACCAAGAGACCCAGTACTTC; CDR3: CASSFQYQETQYF
V: TRBV5-6; J: TRBJ2-3; size: NA; D: NA; DNA: TGTGCCAGCAGCTTGGCAGGACTTGCAGATACGCAGTATTTT; CDR3: CASSLAGLADTQYF
V: TRBV9; J: TRBJ2-7; size: NA; D: NA; DNA: TGTGCCAGCAGCGTAGCCTGGGGGAGTGGAAAGTACGAGCAGTACTTC; CDR3: CASSVAWGSGKYEQYF
V: TRBV5-4; J: TRBJ2-7; size: NA; D: TRBD1; DNA: TGTGCCAGCAGTTCCGACCCCGGGACAGGGATTTACGAGCAGTACTTC; CDR3: CASSSDPGTGIYEQYF
V: TRBV7-9; J: TRBJ2-5; size: NA; D: NA; DNA: TGTGCCAGCAGCTTACCCGCAGGGATGGAGACCCAGTACTTC; CDR3: CASSLPAGMETQYF
V: TRBV7-9; J: TRBJ2-7; size: NA; D: TRBD2; DNA: TGTGCCAGCAGTCCAACTAGCGGACGAAGCTCCTACGAGCAGTACTTC; CDR3: CASSPTSGRSSYEQYF
V: TRBV19; J: TRBJ2-7; size: NA; D: NA; DNA: TGTGCCAGTAGTATCGTATCGGGTACCTACGAGCAGTACTTC; CDR3: CASSIVSGTYEQYF
V: TRBV28; J: TRBJ2-7; size: few; D: NA; DNA: TGTGCCAGCAGGTCGGACACGGAGGGCACCTACGAGCAGTACTTC; CDR3: CASRSDTEGTYEQYF
V: TRBV5-8; J: TRBJ2-1; size: NA; D: NA; DNA: TGTGCCCCACTGGGGGGAGAGCACAATGAGCAGTTCTTC; CDR3: CAPLGGEHNEQFF
V: TRBV9; J: TRBJ2-7; size: NA; D: NA; DNA: TGTGCCAGCAGCGTAGGGGTTTTCGACGAGCAGTACTTC; CDR3: CASSVGVFDEQYF
V: TRBV5-4; J: TRBJ2-1; size: NA; D: TRBD2; DNA: TGTGCCAGCAGCTCGGGGCTAGCGGGAGGCCACAATGAGCAGTTCTTC; CDR3: CASSSGLAGGHNEQFF
V: TRBV15; J: TRBJ2-7; size: once; D: TRBD2; DNA: TGTGCCACCAGCAGAGATCGGGTTAGCGGGAGCCACGAGCAGTACTTC; CDR3: CATSRDRVSGSHEQYF
V: TRBV27; J: TRBJ1-2; size: NA; D: TRBD1; DNA: TGTGCCACCTCGACAGGGGGCAATGGCTACACCTTC; CDR3: CATSTGGNGYTF
V: TRBV4-1; J: TRBJ2-2; size: NA; D: NA; DNA: TGCGCCAGCAGAGGGCAGATGCTTTCGAACACCGGGGAGCTGTTTTTT; CDR3: CASRGQMLSNTGELFF
V: TRBV2; J: TRBJ2-3; size: NA; D: TRBD1; DNA: TGTGCCAGCAGTGAATCCCCTGACAGGGTTGGCGAAGATACGCAGTATTTT; CDR3: CASSESPDRVGEDTQYF
V: TRBV5-1; J: TRBJ2-1; size: NA; D: TRBD1; DNA: TGCGCCAGCAGCTTGGCCCCTGGGACAGGGAAGAATGAGCAGTTCTTC; CDR3: CASSLAPGTGKNEQFF
V: TRBV7-9; J: TRBJ2-7; size: NA; D: TRBD2; DNA: TGTGCCAGCAGCTTAGCTAGCGGGGGAACCTACGAGCAGTACTTC; CDR3: CASSLASGGTYEQYF
V: TRBV4-1; J: TRBJ2-1; size: NA; D: NA; DNA: TGCGCCAGCAGCCAAGGAGGACTATCCACTTCCTACAATGAGCAGTTCTTC; CDR3: CASSQGGLSTSYNEQFF
V: TRBV30; J: TRBJ1-1; size: NA; D: NA; DNA: TGTGCCTGGAAGCGGAACACTGAAGCTTTCTTT; CDR3: CAWKRNTEAFF
V: TRBV2; J: TRBJ2-7; size: NA; D: TRBD2; DNA: TGTGCCAGCAGCGTAGCGGGACCGTACGAGCAGTACTTC; CDR3: CASSVAGPYEQYF
V: TRBV4-2; J: TRBJ2-2; size: NA; D: NA; DNA: TGTGCCAGCAGCCATGCTACCGGGGGAGCCGGGGAGCTGTTTTTT; CDR3: CASSHATGGAGELFF
V: TRBV6-5; J: TRBJ2-1; size: NA; D: NA; DNA: TGTGCCAGCGGGGGGTACAATGAGCAGTTCTTC; CDR3: CASGGYNEQFF
V: TRBV29-1; J: TRBJ1-4; size: NA; D: NA; DNA: TGCAGCGTTGAAGATCGGGGACAACTGTTTTTT; CDR3: CSVEDRGQLFF
V: TRBV6-1; J: TRBJ2-7; size: NA; D: NA; DNA: TGTGCCAGCAGTGAAGCGGGCTCCTCCTACGAGCAGTACTTC; CDR3: CASSEAGSSYEQYF